The source of this TCR beta chain is a study of blood T cell repertoires in COVID-19. Sequenced by immunoSEQ multiplex PCR; TCRdb stores in-frame clones only, minus some. The sample has roughly 200,000 clones; 90% are singletons. The germline V gene encodes CDR1 SGHRS and CDR2 YFSETQ. The CDR3 has 14 amino acids. The trim removed 3 bases at V and 6 bases at J, leaving 6 bases unmatched. Sequencing input: PBMCs or T cells enriched from blood (not recorded which). The chain links TRBV5-1 to TRBJ1-2; 9 bases are a match to TRBD1. This clonotype was obtained from a man aged 25 to 40 who had recovered from COVID-19. CDR3 nucleotide sequence: TGCGCCAGCAGCTACGGACAGGGGACTGATGGCTACACCTTC. Translating it yields CASSYGQGTDGYTF.